The 16 T cell receptor beta chains below all came from one sample that was sequenced in a study of identical twins. TCRdb ran MiXCR on the 5' RACE reads and lists one entry per CDR3 protein. The data contain 1.5 million to 2 million distinct CDR3 sequences, under 35% of them singletons. The material sequenced was cord blood. These receptor sequences come from a newborn girl in good health.

The chain joins TRBV2 to TRBJ2-1, with 8 bases that match TRBD2. This CDR3 is built from 14 residues. Germline loops: CDR1 SNHLY, CDR2 FYNNEI. Trimming cost V 10 bases and J 2 bases; bases outside gene matches: 7. CDR3: CATLPGLAYNEQFF. The DNA for the CDR3 is TGTGCCACCTTACCGGGACTAGCCTACAATGAGCAGTTCTTC.

This clonotype was seen a handful of times. The chain uses TRBV6-1 and TRBJ2-6; no definite D call. The CDR3 loop spans 13 amino acids. CDR1 and CDR2 from the germline V gene are MNHNS and SASEGT. V lost 7 bases and J lost 2, with 6 bases in between. The CDR3 DNA sequence: TGTGCCAGCACCAAAACTGGGGCCAACGTCCTGACTTTC. Its protein is CASTKTGANVLTF.

The rearrangement links TRBV4-2 to TRBJ2-4; 7 bases fit TRBD1. The J call may not be correct, given that the DNA end is closer to TRBJ2-7. This CDR3 has 17 residues. Per germline, CDR1 LGHNA and CDR2 YNFKEQ. Here the CDR3 reads CASSQAFPGTDPYEQYF. CDR3 DNA sequence: TGTGCCAGCAGCCAAGCCTTCCCCGGGACAGATCCCTACGAGCAGTACTTC.

The V gene is TRBV6-1, the J gene TRBJ2-2; 7 bases fit TRBD2. The CDR3 has 13 residues. Germline V lookup: CDR1 MNHNS, CDR2 SASEGT. V lost 2 bases, J lost 7 bases, and 1 base stayed unmatched. The chain's CDR3 is CASSEWEGGELFF. The DNA for the CDR3 is TGTGCCAGCAGTGAATGGGAGGGCGGGGAGCTGTTTTTT.

This clonotype has more than one count but fewer than ten. The rearrangement joins TRBV15 to TRBJ2-3; TRBD1 matches at 9 bases. Unmatched junction bases numbered 5, after V lost 1 base and J lost 0 bases. Per the germline V gene, CDR1 is LNHNV and CDR2 is YYDKDF (reference sequence). This CDR3 comprises 17 residues. CDR3 DNA sequence: TGTGCCACCAGCAGAGGTACAGGGGGCGTTAGCACAGATACGCAGTATTTT. Amino acid sequence: CATSRGTGGVSTDTQYF.

The chain employs TRBV20-1 and TRBJ2-3; TRBD2 agrees at 11 bases. V lost 6 bases and J lost 2; bases outside the gene matches: 13. Germline V lookup: CDR1 DFQATT, CDR2 SNEGSKA (reference sequence). This CDR3 contains 17 residues. As DNA, the CDR3 is TGCAGTGCCCTCCAACCCGCTAGCGGGGGGATCACAGATACGCAGTATTTT. Translation gives CSALQPASGGITDTQYF.

This clonotype was seen a handful of times. This rearrangement joins TRBV3-1 to TRBJ2-3, with D hard to call. This CDR3 contains 14 residues. Looked up from germline, CDR1 is LGHDT and CDR2 is YNNKEL (reference sequence). Between the trimmed V and J ends, which lost 1 base and 1 base, there was a span of 6 bases. CDR3 coding DNA: TGTGCCAGCAGCCAAGCCCAGGGCACAGATACGCAGTATTTT. Translated, it gives CASSQAQGTDTQYF.

The V gene is TRBV6-5, the J gene TRBJ2-7; 9 bases align to TRBD1. TRBJ2-5 matches the DNA end more closely, so the J call is doubtful. The CDR3 runs to 16 residues. Germline-derived CDR1 and CDR2 are MNHEY and SVGAGI. CDR3 protein: CASSYSRQGVGETQYF. CDR3 sequence (DNA): TGTGCCAGCAGTTACTCGAGACAGGGGGTGGGAGAGACCCAGTACTTC.

The chain combines TRBV28 with TRBJ1-2, with D unresolved. Germline-derived CDR1 and CDR2 are MDHEN and SYDVKM. Trimming removed 5 bases at V and 2 bases at J, with 15 bases between. The CDR3 sequence is 15 residues long. The CDR3 DNA is TGTGCCAGCAGTCGGGTGGCCCAACGGAACTATGGCTACACCTTC. Amino acids: CASSRVAQRNYGYTF.

This clonotype was seen only a few times. V is TRBV12-3 or TRBV12-4 and J is TRBJ1-2, with no clear D. Trimming cost V 7 bases and J 4 bases, with 16 bases left between them. The CDR3 consists of 14 residues. CDR3 amino acids: CASTTRATSYGYTF. The CDR3 coding sequence is TGTGCCAGCACTACAAGGGCCACCTCCTATGGCTACACCTTC.

This clonotype has a count of ten or more. V usage is TRBV6-6 and J usage is TRBJ1-5; maybe TRBD1 (6 bases). The CDR3 consists of 13 residues. The germline V and J ends were trimmed by 5 bases and 5 bases, with 10 bases remaining between them. Germline CDR1 reads MNHNY; CDR2 reads SVGAGI (reference sequence). The CDR3 here is CASSRNRDQPQHF. The CDR3 DNA reads as TGTGCCAGCAGTCGGAACAGGGATCAGCCCCAGCATTTT.

This clonotype has at least ten counts. The V call is TRBV6-2 or TRBV6-3, the J call TRBJ2-7; 7 bases are a match to TRBD2. Trimming removed 5 bases from V and 1 base from J; junction bases left unmatched: 14. There are 17 residues in the CDR3. Germline assignment: CDR1 MNHEY and CDR2 SVGEGT. CDR3 protein: CASSGWGGSGSSYEQYF. The CDR3 coding sequence is TGTGCCAGCAGTGGATGGGGCGGGAGTGGTTCGTCCTACGAGCAGTACTTC.

This clonotype turned up a few times. V gene TRBV7-2 combines with J gene TRBJ2-7, with a weak D call TRBD2 (6 bases). The V end was cut by 1 base, the J end by 1 base, with 23 bases between. Germline loops: CDR1 SGHTA, CDR2 FQGNSA. There are 19 residues in the CDR3. DNA for the CDR3: TGTGCCAGCAGCTTAGGGGGAGGTTTAGTACTCTCAAGGTCCTACGAGCAGTACTTC. It translates to CASSLGGGLVLSRSYEQYF.

The chain has TRBV28 and TRBJ2-4; D not certain. The assigned J gene may be wrong: the sequence end matches TRBJ2-7 better. The CDR3 is 13 residues long. Germline CDR1 is MDHEN and CDR2 is SYDVKM. The CDR3 DNA reads TGTGCCAGCAGGGGAAACGACAACTACGAGCAGTACTTC. The encoded protein is CASRGNDNYEQYF.

This clonotype was detected a few times. The chain has TRBV5-1 and TRBJ2-3, with 9 bases identical to TRBD2. The CDR3 is 18 residues long. With V trimmed by 1 base and J by 4 bases, 13 bases remained unmatched. Germline V gene data show CDR1 as SGHRS and CDR2 as YFSETQ. The CDR3 loop reads CASSLIRLAGVVADTQYF. The CDR3 nucleotides are TGCGCCAGCAGCTTGATAAGATTAGCGGGAGTGGTGGCAGATACGCAGTATTTT.

The V gene is TRBV10-3, the J gene TRBJ2-3; D is possibly TRBD2 (7 bases). Germline loops: CDR1 ENHRY, CDR2 SYGVKD. Trimming removed 11 bases at V and 3 bases at J, with 15 bases between. CDR3 length: 13 amino acids. The CDR3 DNA is TGTGCCGTCCGAGGGAGGGGGACAGATACGCAGTATTTT. Translated, it gives CAVRGRGTDTQYF.